The 29 T cell receptor beta chains below all came from one sample that was sequenced in a study of T cell responses to AZD1222 COVID-19 vaccine. TCRdb's table, derived via immunoSEQ multiplex PCR, lists solely in-frame clones and lacks some. Of 100,000 or so clones in the sample, about 85% were seen once. Sequenced material: peripheral blood, taken on day 0 of AZD1222 vaccination. These receptors originate from an adult in good health.

The V call is TRBV19, the J call TRBJ1-4; no firm D call. Trimming left V 1 base short and J 10 bases short, with 13 bases between. The germline gives CDR1 LNHDA, CDR2 SQIVND (reference sequence). The CDR3 runs to 14 residues. Written as DNA, the CDR3 is TGTGCCAGTAGTATAGGGTCACCCGGAGTAAAACTGTTTTTT. Its protein product is CASSIGSPGVKLFF. The full variable domain, completed using reference TRBV19 and TRBJ1-4, is DGGITQSPKYLFRKEGQNVTLSCEQNLNHDAMYWYRQDPGQGLRLIYYSQIVNDFQKGDIAEGYSVSREKKESFPLTVTSAQKNPTAFYLCASSIGSPGVKLFFGSGTQLSVL.

The CDR3 here is CASRRGGGTEAFF. Here the CDR3 DNA reads TGTGCCAGCAGGAGGGGCGGCGGCACTGAAGCTTTCTTT. This rearrangement joins TRBV2 to TRBJ1-1; a weak D match, TRBD1 (5 bases). Trimming removed 6 bases at V and 4 bases at J, with 12 bases between. The length of the CDR3 is 13 residues. Germline-derived CDR1 and CDR2 are SNHLY and FYNNEI.

The chain combines TRBV7-8 with TRBJ2-1; 10 positions match TRBD2. V trimming: 3 bases; J trimming: 7 bases; junction bases outside the gene matches: 6. From germline, CDR1 is SGHVS and CDR2 FQNEAQ. CDR3 size: 15 residues. CDR3 region: CASSLQRGGRNEQFF. As DNA, the CDR3 is TGTGCCAGCAGCTTGCAGCGGGGGGGCAGGAATGAGCAGTTCTTC.

The rearrangement joins TRBV6-5 to TRBJ1-2; maybe TRBD1 (5 bases). The CDR3 totals 13 residues. Per the germline V gene, CDR1 is MNHEY and CDR2 is SVGAGI. V lost 7 bases and J lost 5, with 14 bases in between. The CDR3 here is CASTPRDGYGYTF. The CDR3, as DNA: TGTGCCAGCACCCCAAGGGACGGGTATGGCTACACCTTC.

This clone was counted only a few times. V is TRBV30 and J is TRBJ1-4; D is perhaps TRBD1 (5 bases). The germline V gene has CDR1 GTSNPN and CDR2 SVGIG (reference sequence). The V gene lost 3 bases and the J gene lost 2 bases, with 22 bases spanning the gap. The CDR3 contains 18 residues. The CDR3 sequence: CAWSRGGLAIRTNEKLFF. The CDR3, as DNA: TGTGCCTGGAGCCGGGGGGGTTTAGCTATTCGTACTAATGAAAAACTGTTTTTT.

This chain links TRBV5-1 with TRBJ1-6, with D possibly being TRBD1 (5 bases). The germline CDR1 and CDR2 sequences are SGHRS and YFSETQ. This CDR3 has 17 residues. Between the trimmed V and J ends, which lost 0 bases and 0 bases, there was a span of 10 bases. CDR3 coding DNA: TGCGCCAGCAGCTTGGTGGGGCCAAGCTCCTATAATTCACCCCTCCACTTT. This sequence encodes CASSLVGPSSYNSPLHF.

The rearrangement links TRBV5-4 to TRBJ1-4, with D perhaps TRBD1 (5 bases). The V gene's germline CDR1 is SGHNT and CDR2 YYREEE (reference sequence). This CDR3 contains 13 residues. Trimming pared 1 base from V and 7 bases from J, leaving 8 bases between. The CDR3 coding sequence is TGTGCCAGCAGCTTGCGGGGGGGTGAAAAACTGTTTTTT. Encoded protein: CASSLRGGEKLFF.

The chain recombines TRBV2 with TRBJ1-5; D is unclear. CDR1 is SNHLY and CDR2 is FYNNEI in the germline V gene. The CDR3 totals 13 residues. V was clipped by 5 bases and J by 2 bases, with 7 bases between them. The CDR3 reads CASSNMGNQPQHF. As DNA, the CDR3 is TGTGCCAGCAGTAATATGGGCAATCAGCCCCAGCATTTT.

The V and J genes are TRBV5-4 and TRBJ1-6; D gene uncertain. The V and J ends lost 0 bases and 10 bases respectively, with 11 bases between them. Germline-derived CDR1 and CDR2 are SGHNT and YYREEE (reference sequence). This CDR3 region has 14 residues. CDR3 sequence: CASSLAGAGSPLHF. Written as DNA, the CDR3 is TGTGCCAGCAGCTTGGCCGGCGCGGGGTCACCCCTCCACTTT.

The chain has TRBV4-3 and TRBJ2-2; maybe TRBD1 (5 bases). This CDR3 is built from 15 residues. CDR1 and CDR2 (germline): LGHNA, YSLEER. Trimming left V 2 bases short and J 1 base short, with 8 bases between. The CDR3 DNA reads TGCGCCAGCAGCCAATATCAGGGGAACACCGGGGAGCTGTTTTTT. It is translated as CASSQYQGNTGELFF.

CDR3 sequence (DNA): TGTGCCAGCAGCCAAAACCAGGGGATTAATGAAAAACTGTTTTTT. It yields the protein CASSQNQGINEKLFF. This rearrangement joins TRBV4-2 to TRBJ1-4, with D maybe TRBD1 (6 bases). Germline CDR1 reads LGHNA; CDR2 reads YNFKEQ. The length of the CDR3 is 15 residues. Between the trimmed V and J ends, which lost 2 bases and 4 bases, there was a span of 11 bases.

This clone showed up just once. The chain couples TRBV11-1 to TRBJ1-1; D unclear. Per germline, CDR1 SGHAT and CDR2 FQDESV (reference sequence). The CDR3 spans 13 residues. The germline V and J ends were trimmed by 2 bases and 5 bases, with 9 bases remaining between them. The CDR3, as DNA: TGTGCCAGCAGCTTAAGTCCATCAACTGAAGCTTTCTTT. Amino acid sequence: CASSLSPSTEAFF.

The chain links TRBV18 to TRBJ2-3, with D possibly TRBD1 on 7 matching bases. Trimming cost V 3 bases and J 6 bases, with 16 bases left between them. The CDR3 length is 15 residues. From germline, CDR1 is KGHSH and CDR2 LQKENI. CDR3 protein: CASSPGLAGQDTQYF. The CDR3 DNA sequence: TGTGCCAGCTCACCCGGACTCGCGGGACAGGATACGCAGTATTTT.

The chain links TRBV2 to TRBJ1-2, with 9 positions matching TRBD1. The CDR3 sequence is 17 residues long. From germline, CDR1 is SNHLY and CDR2 FYNNEI. The V and J ends lost 4 bases and 7 bases, in that order; junction bases with no gene match: 16. CDR3 sequence: CASSVTSGTGIRSGYTF. The DNA for the CDR3 is TGTGCCAGCAGTGTCACCTCCGGGACAGGGATTCGTAGTGGCTACACCTTC. The complete variable domain, with remaining parts taken from reference TRBV2 and TRBJ1-2, reads EPEVTQTPSHQVTQMGQEVILRCVPISNHLYFYWYRQILGQKVEFLVSFYNNEISEKSEIFDDQFSVERPDGSNFTLKIRSTKLEDSAMYFCASSVTSGTGIRSGYTFGSGTRLTVV.

There are a few counts of this clone. The rearrangement joins TRBV30 to TRBJ1-6; D is uncertain. CDR1 and CDR2 (germline): GTSNPN, SVGIG (reference sequence). This CDR3 region has 14 residues. V gave up 4 bases and J gave up 1 base, with 8 bases separating them. In DNA form, the CDR3 reads TGTGCCTGGACAGTCACATCCTATAATTCACCCCTCCACTTT. Translating it yields CAWTVTSYNSPLHF.

Worth noting for this clone: This sequence may be a read error, since a much larger clone differs from it by one base. This chain joins TRBV6-5 and TRBJ1-1; D remains ambiguous. Germline V gene data show CDR1 as MNHEY and CDR2 as SVGAGI. The CDR3 is 13 amino acids. Deletions cut 6 bases from V and 7 bases from J, with 15 bases between. CDR3 loop: CASRRGGLNEAFF. The CDR3 bases are TGTGCCAGCAGGCGCGGAGGGCTTAATGAAGCTTTCTTT.

V and J are TRBV6-5 and TRBJ1-5; possibly TRBD1 for D (6 bases). Germline loops: CDR1 MNHEY, CDR2 SVGAGI. Deletions cut 6 bases from V and 6 bases from J, with 12 bases between. CDR3 length equals 13 residues. As DNA, the CDR3 is TGTGCCAGCAGACTGGACAGAGGTCAGCCCCAGCATTTT. Encoded protein: CASRLDRGQPQHF.

The rearrangement links TRBV9 to TRBJ2-7, with D uncertain. CDR1 SGDLS and CDR2 YYNGEE come from the germline V gene. The V gene lost 4 bases and the J gene lost 1 base, with 12 bases spanning the gap. The length of the CDR3 is 14 residues. The DNA of the CDR3 is TGTGCCAGCAGCCCCCGGACCGCGTCCTACGAGCAGTACTTC. This codes for CASSPRTASYEQYF.

As concerns this clone: One junction end does not reproduce the germline sequence, and a read error may be involved. This chain connects TRBV7-7 to TRBJ2-1, with D possibly TRBD1 on 6 matching bases. Germline-derived CDR1 and CDR2 are SSHAT and FNYEAQ (reference sequence). This CDR3 region has 14 residues. CDR3 sequence reads: CASSIGQNSNEQFF. CDR3 nucleotide sequence: TGTGCTAGCAGCATCGGACAGAACTCCAATGAGCAGTTCTTC.

A single count supports this clone. This rearrangement joins TRBV13 to TRBJ2-1, with D maybe TRBD2 (6 bases). The V and J ends lost 3 bases and 2 bases respectively, with 17 bases between them. This CDR3 has 17 amino acids. From germline, CDR1 is PRHDT and CDR2 FYEKMQ (reference sequence). CDR3 protein: CASSFVKIGGPYNEQFF. Written as DNA, the CDR3 is TGTGCCAGCAGCTTTGTTAAGATAGGAGGGCCCTACAATGAGCAGTTCTTC.

The J gene is TRBJ1-2, the V gene TRBV7-2; D unclear. This CDR3 has 14 residues. With 1 base removed from V and 8 bases from J, the gap between germline ends came to 14 bases. Germline CDR1 reads SGHTA; CDR2 reads FQGNSA. The CDR3 protein is CASSLDRALRGYTF. The CDR3 nucleotides are TGTGCCAGCAGCTTAGATAGGGCCTTGCGGGGCTACACCTTC.

This clone was seen once. The chain combines TRBV9 with TRBJ1-1, with unresolved D. The CDR3 spans 11 residues. V shed 4 bases and J shed 6 bases, with 7 bases lying between them. Germline lookup yields CDR1 SGDLS and CDR2 YYNGEE. CDR3 sequence (DNA): TGTGCCAGCAGCCCGGGTCCTGAAGCTTTCTTT. Translation: CASSPGPEAFF. The variable domain in full, completed from reference TRBV9 and TRBJ1-1, reads DSGVTQTPKHLITATGQRVTLRCSPRSGDLSVYWYQQSLDQGLQFLIQYYNGEERAKGNILERFSAQQFPDLHSELNLSSLELGDSALYFCASSPGPEAFFGQGTRLTVV.

This clone is a singleton in its sample. V usage is TRBV6-1 and J usage is TRBJ2-1; a possible D gene is TRBD1 (6 bases). CDR3 length equals 14 residues. CDR1 and CDR2 from the germline V gene are MNHNS and SASEGT. Trimming removed 2 bases at V and 9 bases at J, with 14 bases between. This chain's CDR3 is CASSEIWGLVEQFF. Written as DNA, the CDR3 is TGTGCCAGCAGTGAAATTTGGGGGCTGGTTGAGCAGTTCTTC.

The chain uses TRBV24-1 and TRBJ2-4, with D possibly being TRBD1 or TRBD2 (5 bases each). V was clipped by 8 bases and J by 2 bases, with 15 bases between them. This CDR3 is 15 amino acids long. The germline V gene has CDR1 KGHDR and CDR2 SFDVKD. The CDR3 DNA sequence: TGTGCCACCAAACGGTGGGGGAAAACCAAAAACATTCAGTACTTC. Translating it yields CATKRWGKTKNIQYF.

The chain uses TRBV6-5 and TRBJ2-2; the D gene is possibly TRBD2 (6 bases). Germline CDR1 and CDR2: MNHEY and SVGAGI. V was shortened by 8 bases and J by 6 bases, with 13 bases between the two germline ends. The CDR3 consists of 13 residues. The chain's CDR3 is CASRQTGAGELFF. The CDR3 DNA reads as TGTGCCAGCCGACAGACGGGGGCCGGGGAGCTGTTTTTT.

The genes are TRBV5-4 and TRBJ1-1, with 9 bases aligning to TRBD1. There are 17 residues in the CDR3. Germline CDR1 reads SGHNT; CDR2 reads YYREEE (reference sequence). The V segment lost 2 bases and the J segment 1 base; nucleotides outside the gene matches: 9. The CDR3 bases are TGTGCCAGCAGCTTAGTGACAGGGGGAAGAGGGAACACTGAAGCTTTCTTT. This gives the protein CASSLVTGGRGNTEAFF.

The chain combines TRBV15 with TRBJ2-7, with 7 bases fitting TRBD2. CDR1 is LNHNV and CDR2 is YYDKDF in the germline V gene (reference sequence). The CDR3 is 13 amino acids. The J segment lost 3 bases and the V segment lost 8 bases, leaving 7 bases of the junction unmatched. CDR3 sequence (DNA): TGTGCCACCGGGGAGGGGATTGGCTACGAGCAGTACTTC. Residues: CATGEGIGYEQYF.

A note on this clone: Other DNA variants within this sample encode the same CDR3. V gene TRBV9 combines with J gene TRBJ2-3, with D unresolved. This CDR3 is built from 11 residues. The V and J ends lost 2 bases and 6 bases respectively, with 4 bases between them. Germline lookup yields CDR1 SGDLS and CDR2 YYNGEE. CDR3 sequence: CASSVGDTQYF. As DNA, the CDR3 is TGTGCCAGCAGCGTGGGGGATACGCAGTATTTT.

V and J are TRBV6-1 and TRBJ1-2, with 9 bases that match TRBD1. Germline CDR1 is MNHNS and CDR2 is SASEGT. Trimming took 4 bases from V and 2 from J; bases not matched to a gene: 14. This CDR3 has 18 amino acids. This CDR3 reads CASSATRDRARANYGYTF. The CDR3, as DNA: TGTGCCAGCAGTGCGACCCGGGACAGGGCCAGGGCAAACTATGGCTACACCTTC.